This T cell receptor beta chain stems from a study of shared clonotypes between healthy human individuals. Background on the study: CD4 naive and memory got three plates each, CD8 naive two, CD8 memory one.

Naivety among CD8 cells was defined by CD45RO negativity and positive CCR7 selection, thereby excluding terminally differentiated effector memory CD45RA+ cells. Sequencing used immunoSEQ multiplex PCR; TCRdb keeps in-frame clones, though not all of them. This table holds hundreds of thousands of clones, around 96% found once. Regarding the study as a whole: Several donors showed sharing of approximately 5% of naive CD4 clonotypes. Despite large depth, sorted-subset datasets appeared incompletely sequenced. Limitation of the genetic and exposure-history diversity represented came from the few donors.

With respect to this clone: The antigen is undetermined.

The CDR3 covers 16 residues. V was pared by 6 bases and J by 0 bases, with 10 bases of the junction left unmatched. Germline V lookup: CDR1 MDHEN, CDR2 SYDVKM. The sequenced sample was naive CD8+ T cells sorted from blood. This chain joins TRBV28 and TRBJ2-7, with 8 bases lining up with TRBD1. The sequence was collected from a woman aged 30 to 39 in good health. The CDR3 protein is CASRLRTGSDSYEQYF. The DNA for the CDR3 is TGTGCCAGCAGACTTAGGACAGGGTCCGACTCCTACGAGCAGTACTTC.